This TCR beta chain was sequenced in a study of read filtering for tumor transcriptome and immune sequencing. Study in general: Whole-transcriptome libraries were prepared after DNase treatment.

This clonotype was seen ten or more times. This CDR3 has 13 residues. Germline V CDR1 and CDR2: DFQATT, SNEGSKA (reference sequence). J gave up 3 bases and V 4 bases, and 3 bases lay outside the gene matches. This library used roughly 370 ng RNA and molecular barcoded adaptors spanning alpha/delta and beta/gamma chains. TCRdb ran MiXCR on the reads and lists one entry per CDR3 protein. Among some 40,000 distinct CDR3 sequences listed, about 10% were seen once. Sequenced: a population of CD138-negative cells sorted from bone marrow. The receptor was isolated from a donor at least 40 years old with multiple myeloma. This chain connects TRBV20-1 to TRBJ2-1, with TRBD1 matching 7 bases. The CDR3 is CSATDRDYNEQFF. The CDR3 DNA is TGCAGTGCTACCGACAGGGACTACAATGAGCAGTTCTTC.